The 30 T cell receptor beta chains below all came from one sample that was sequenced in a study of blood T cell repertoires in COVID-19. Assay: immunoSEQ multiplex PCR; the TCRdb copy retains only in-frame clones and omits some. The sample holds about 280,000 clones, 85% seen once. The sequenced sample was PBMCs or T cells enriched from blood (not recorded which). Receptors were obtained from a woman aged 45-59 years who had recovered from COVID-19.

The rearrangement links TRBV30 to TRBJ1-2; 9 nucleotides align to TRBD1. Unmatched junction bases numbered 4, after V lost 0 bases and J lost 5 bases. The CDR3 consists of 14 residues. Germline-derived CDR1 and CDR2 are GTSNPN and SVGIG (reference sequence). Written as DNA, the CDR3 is TGTGCCTGGAGTGTACAGGGGGCATGGTATGGCTACACCTTC. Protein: CAWSVQGAWYGYTF.

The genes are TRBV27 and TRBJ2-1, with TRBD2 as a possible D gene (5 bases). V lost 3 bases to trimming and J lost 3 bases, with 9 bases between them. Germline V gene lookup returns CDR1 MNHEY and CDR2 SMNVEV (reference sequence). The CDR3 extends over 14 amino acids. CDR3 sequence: CASSLAGFYNEQFF. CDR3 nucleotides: TGTGCCAGCAGTTTGGCGGGCTTCTACAATGAGCAGTTCTTC.

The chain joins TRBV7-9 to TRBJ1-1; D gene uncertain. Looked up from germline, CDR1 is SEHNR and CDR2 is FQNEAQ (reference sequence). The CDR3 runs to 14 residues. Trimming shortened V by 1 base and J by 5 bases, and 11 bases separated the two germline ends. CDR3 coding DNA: TGTGCCAGCAGCTTAGGGCTGGGCTGGACTGAAGCTTTCTTT. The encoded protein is CASSLGLGWTEAFF.

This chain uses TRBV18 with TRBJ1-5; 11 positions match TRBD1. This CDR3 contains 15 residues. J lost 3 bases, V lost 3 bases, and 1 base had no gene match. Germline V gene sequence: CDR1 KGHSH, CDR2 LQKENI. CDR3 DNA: TGTGCCAGCTCACCGGACAGGGGGCTCAATCAGCCCCAGCATTTT. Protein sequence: CASSPDRGLNQPQHF. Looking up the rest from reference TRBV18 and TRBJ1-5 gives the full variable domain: NAGVMQNPRHLVRRRGQEARLRCSPMKGHSHVYWYRQLPEEGLKFMVYLQKENIIDESGMPKERFSAEFPKEGPSILRIQQVVRGDSAAYFCASSPDRGLNQPQHFGDGTRLSIL.

This chain's CDR3 is CASSDEQGNTEAFF. Written as DNA, the CDR3 is TGCGCCAGCAGTGACGAACAGGGGAACACTGAAGCTTTCTTT. The rearrangement uses TRBV10-2 and TRBJ1-1, with a possible D match to TRBD1 (6 bases). Germline V gene data show CDR1 as WSHSY and CDR2 as SAAADI. Trimming stripped 3 bases from V and 1 base from J, with 9 bases between. The CDR3 has 14 amino acids.

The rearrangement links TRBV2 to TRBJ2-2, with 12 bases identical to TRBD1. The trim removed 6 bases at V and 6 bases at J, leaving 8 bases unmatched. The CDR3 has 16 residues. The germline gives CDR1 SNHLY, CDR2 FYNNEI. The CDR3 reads CASSQMGQGAAGELFF. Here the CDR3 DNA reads TGTGCCAGCAGCCAAATGGGACAGGGGGCAGCCGGGGAGCTGTTTTTT.

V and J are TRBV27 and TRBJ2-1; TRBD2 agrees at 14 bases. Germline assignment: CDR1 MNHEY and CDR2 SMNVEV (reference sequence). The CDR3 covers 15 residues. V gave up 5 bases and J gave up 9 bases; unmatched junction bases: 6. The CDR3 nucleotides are TGTGCCAGCAGTCCCGGGACTAGCGGGGGAGGTGAGCAGTTCTTC. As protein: CASSPGTSGGGEQFF.

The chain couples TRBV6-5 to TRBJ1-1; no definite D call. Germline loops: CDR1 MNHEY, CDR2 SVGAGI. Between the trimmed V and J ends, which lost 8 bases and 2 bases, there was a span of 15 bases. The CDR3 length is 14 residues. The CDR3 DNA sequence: TGTGCCAGCGTACTAGGAGGGTTCAACACTGAAGCTTTCTTT. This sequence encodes CASVLGGFNTEAFF.

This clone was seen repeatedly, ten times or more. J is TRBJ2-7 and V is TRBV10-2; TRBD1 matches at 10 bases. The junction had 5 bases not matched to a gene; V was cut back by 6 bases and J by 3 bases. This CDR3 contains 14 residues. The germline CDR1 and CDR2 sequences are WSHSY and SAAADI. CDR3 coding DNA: TGCGCCAGCAGCTCGACAGGGGGCCTCTACGAGCAGTACTTC. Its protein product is CASSSTGGLYEQYF.

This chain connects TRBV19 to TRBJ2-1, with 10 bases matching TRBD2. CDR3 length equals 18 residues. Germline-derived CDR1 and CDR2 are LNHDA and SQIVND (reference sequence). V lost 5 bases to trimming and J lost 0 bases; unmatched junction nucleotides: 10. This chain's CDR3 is CASSWTSGDFSSYNEQFF. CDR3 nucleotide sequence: TGTGCCAGTAGTTGGACTAGCGGAGACTTTAGCTCCTACAATGAGCAGTTCTTC. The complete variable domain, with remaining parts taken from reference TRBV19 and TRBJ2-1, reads DGGITQSPKYLFRKEGQNVTLSCEQNLNHDAMYWYRQDPGQGLRLIYYSQIVNDFQKGDIAEGYSVSREKKESFPLTVTSAQKNPTAFYLCASSWTSGDFSSYNEQFFGPGTRLTVL.

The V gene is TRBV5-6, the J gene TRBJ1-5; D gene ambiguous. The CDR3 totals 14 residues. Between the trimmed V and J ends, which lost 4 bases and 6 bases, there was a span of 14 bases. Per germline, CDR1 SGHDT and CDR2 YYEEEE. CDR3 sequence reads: CASSLRGGFQPQHF. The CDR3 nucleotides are TGTGCCAGCAGCCTTAGAGGTGGTTTTCAGCCCCAGCATTTT.

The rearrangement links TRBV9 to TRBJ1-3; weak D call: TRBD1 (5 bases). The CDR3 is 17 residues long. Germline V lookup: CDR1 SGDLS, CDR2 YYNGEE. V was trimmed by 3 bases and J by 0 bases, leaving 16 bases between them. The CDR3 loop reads CASSADSYLRSGNTIYF. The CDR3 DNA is TGTGCCAGCAGCGCCGACAGTTACCTTCGCTCTGGAAACACCATATATTTT.

CDR3: CASGLGRGGELFF. In DNA, the CDR3 is TGTGCCAGCGGTTTGGGGAGGGGCGGGGAGCTGTTTTTT. The J gene is TRBJ2-2, the V gene TRBV9; 7 bases are a match to TRBD2. Trimming cost V 7 bases and J 7 bases; bases outside gene matches: 7. CDR3 size: 13 residues. CDR1 is SGDLS and CDR2 is YYNGEE in the germline V gene. The variable domain in full, with the rest retrieved from reference TRBV9 and TRBJ2-2, is DSGVTQTPKHLITATGQRVTLRCSPRSGDLSVYWYQQSLDQGLQFLIQYYNGEERAKGNILERFSAQQFPDLHSELNLSSLELGDSALYFCASGLGRGGELFFGEGSRLTVL.

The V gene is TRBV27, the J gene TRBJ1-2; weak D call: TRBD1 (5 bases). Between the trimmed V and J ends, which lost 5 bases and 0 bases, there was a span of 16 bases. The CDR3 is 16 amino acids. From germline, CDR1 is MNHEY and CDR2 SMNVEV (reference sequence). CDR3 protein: CASSPWMTAANYGYTF. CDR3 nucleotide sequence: TGTGCCAGCAGTCCCTGGATGACAGCAGCTAACTATGGCTACACCTTC.

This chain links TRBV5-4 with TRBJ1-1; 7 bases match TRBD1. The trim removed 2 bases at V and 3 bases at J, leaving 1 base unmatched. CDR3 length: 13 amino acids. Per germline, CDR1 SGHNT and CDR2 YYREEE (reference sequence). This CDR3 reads CASSFDRDTEAFF. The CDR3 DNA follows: TGTGCCAGCAGCTTCGACAGGGACACTGAAGCTTTCTTT. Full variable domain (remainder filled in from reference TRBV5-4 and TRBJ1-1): ETGVTQSPTHLIKTRGQQVTLRCSSQSGHNTVSWYQQALGQGPQFIFQYYREEENGRGNFPPRFSGLQFPNYSSELNVNALELDDSALYLCASSFDRDTEAFFGQGTRLTVV.

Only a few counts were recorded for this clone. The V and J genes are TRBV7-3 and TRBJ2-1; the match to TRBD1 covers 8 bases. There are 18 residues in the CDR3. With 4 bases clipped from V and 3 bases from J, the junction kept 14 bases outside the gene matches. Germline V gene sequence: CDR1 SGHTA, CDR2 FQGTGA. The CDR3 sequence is CASSSILTGTGSYNEQFF. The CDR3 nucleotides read TGTGCCAGCAGCTCGATCCTAACCGGGACAGGTAGCTACAATGAGCAGTTCTTC.

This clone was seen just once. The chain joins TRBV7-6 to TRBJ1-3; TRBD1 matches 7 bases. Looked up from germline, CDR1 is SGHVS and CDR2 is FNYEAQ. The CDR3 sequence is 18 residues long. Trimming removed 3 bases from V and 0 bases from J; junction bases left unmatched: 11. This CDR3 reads CASSLDRNTRASGNTIYF. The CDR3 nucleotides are TGTGCCAGCAGCTTGGACAGGAACACCCGAGCCTCTGGAAACACCATATATTTT.

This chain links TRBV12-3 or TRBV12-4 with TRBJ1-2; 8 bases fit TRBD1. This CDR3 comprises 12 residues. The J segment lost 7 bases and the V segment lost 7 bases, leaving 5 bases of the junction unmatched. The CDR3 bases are TGTGCCAGCACCCCCGACAGGGGTGGCTACACCTTC. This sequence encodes CASTPDRGGYTF.

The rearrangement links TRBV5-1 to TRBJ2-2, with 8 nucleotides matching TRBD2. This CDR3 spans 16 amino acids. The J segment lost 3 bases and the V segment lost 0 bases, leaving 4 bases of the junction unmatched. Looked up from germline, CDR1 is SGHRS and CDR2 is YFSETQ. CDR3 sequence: CASSLERGGYTGELFF. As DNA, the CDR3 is TGCGCCAGCAGCTTGGAACGCGGGGGGTACACCGGGGAGCTGTTTTTT. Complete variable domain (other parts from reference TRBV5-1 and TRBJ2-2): KAGVTQTPRYLIKTRGQQVTLSCSPISGHRSVSWYQQTPGQGLQFLFEYFSETQRNKGNFPGRFSGRQFSNSRSEMNVSTLELGDSALYLCASSLERGGYTGELFFGEGSRLTVL.

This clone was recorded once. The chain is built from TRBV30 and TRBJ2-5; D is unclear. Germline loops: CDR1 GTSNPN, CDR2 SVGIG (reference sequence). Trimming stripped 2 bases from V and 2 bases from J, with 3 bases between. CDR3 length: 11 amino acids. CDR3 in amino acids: CAWSPQETQYF. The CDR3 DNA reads TGTGCCTGGAGTCCACAAGAGACCCAGTACTTC. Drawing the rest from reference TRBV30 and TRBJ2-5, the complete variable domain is SQTIHQWPATLVQPVGSPLSLECTVEGTSNPNLYWYRQAAGRGLQLLFYSVGIGQISSEVPQNLSASRPQDRQFILSSKKLLLSDSGFYLCAWSPQETQYFGPGTRLLVL.

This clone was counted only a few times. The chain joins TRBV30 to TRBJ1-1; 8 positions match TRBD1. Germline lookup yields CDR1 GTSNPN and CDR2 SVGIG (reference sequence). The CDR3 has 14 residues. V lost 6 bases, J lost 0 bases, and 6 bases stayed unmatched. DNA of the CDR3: TGTGCCTGCCTCGGACAGGGTTTGAACACTGAAGCTTTCTTT. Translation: CACLGQGLNTEAFF. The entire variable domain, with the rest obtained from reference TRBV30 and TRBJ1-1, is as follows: SQTIHQWPATLVQPVGSPLSLECTVEGTSNPNLYWYRQAAGRGLQLLFYSVGIGQISSEVPQNLSASRPQDRQFILSSKKLLLSDSGFYLCACLGQGLNTEAFFGQGTRLTVV.

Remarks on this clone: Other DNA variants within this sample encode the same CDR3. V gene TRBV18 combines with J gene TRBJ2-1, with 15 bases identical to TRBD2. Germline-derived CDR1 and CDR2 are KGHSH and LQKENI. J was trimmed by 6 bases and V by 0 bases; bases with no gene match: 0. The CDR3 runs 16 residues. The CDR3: CASSPPGLAGGNEQFF. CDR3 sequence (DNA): TGTGCCAGCTCACCACCGGGACTAGCGGGAGGCAATGAGCAGTTCTTC.

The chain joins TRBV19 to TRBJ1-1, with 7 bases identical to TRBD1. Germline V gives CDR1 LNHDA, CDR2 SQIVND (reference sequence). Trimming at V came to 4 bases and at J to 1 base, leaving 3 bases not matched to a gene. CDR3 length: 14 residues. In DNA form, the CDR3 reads TGTGCCAGTAGTAAGGGACAGAGGAACACTGAAGCTTTCTTT. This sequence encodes CASSKGQRNTEAFF.

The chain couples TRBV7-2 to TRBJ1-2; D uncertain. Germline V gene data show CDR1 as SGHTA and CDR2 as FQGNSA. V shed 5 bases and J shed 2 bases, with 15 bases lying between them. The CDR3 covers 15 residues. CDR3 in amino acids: CASSAQTSQNYGYTF. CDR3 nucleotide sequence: TGTGCCAGCAGCGCACAGACATCCCAGAACTATGGCTACACCTTC.

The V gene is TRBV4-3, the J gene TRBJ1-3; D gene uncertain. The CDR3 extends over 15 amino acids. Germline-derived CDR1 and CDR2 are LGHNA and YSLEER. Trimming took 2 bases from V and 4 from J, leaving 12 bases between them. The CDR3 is CASSQILAAGNTIYF. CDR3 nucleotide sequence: TGCGCCAGCAGCCAAATCCTGGCAGCGGGAAACACCATATATTTT.

In DNA form, the CDR3 reads TGCGCCAGCAGCCAAGAAAACAGGGACTCCTACGAGCAGTACTTC. Residues: CASSQENRDSYEQYF. V and J are TRBV4-1 and TRBJ2-7, with D possibly matching TRBD1 (6 bases). This CDR3 contains 15 residues. The V gene lost 0 bases and the J gene lost 0 bases, with 9 bases spanning the gap. The germline CDR1 and CDR2 sequences are MGHRA and YSYEKL.

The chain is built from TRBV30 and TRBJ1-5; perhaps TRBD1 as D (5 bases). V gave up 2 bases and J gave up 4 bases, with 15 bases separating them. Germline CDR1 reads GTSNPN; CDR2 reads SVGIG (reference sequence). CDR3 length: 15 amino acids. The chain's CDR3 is CAWSSLQGLNQPQHF. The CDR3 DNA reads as TGTGCCTGGAGTTCCCTGCAGGGTCTGAATCAGCCCCAGCATTTT.

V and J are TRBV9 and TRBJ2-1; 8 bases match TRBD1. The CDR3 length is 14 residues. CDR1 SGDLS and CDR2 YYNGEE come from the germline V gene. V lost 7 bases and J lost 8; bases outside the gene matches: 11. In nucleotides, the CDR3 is TGTGCCAGCGGAAGGACAGGGCTGTCGGATGAGCAGTTCTTC. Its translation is CASGRTGLSDEQFF.

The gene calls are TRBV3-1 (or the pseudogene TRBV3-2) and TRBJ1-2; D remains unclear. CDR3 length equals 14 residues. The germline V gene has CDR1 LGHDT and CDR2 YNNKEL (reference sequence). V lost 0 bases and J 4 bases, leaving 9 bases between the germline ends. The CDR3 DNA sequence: TGTGCCAGCAGCCAAGACCCGGGGATCTATGGCTACACCTTC. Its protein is CASSQDPGIYGYTF.

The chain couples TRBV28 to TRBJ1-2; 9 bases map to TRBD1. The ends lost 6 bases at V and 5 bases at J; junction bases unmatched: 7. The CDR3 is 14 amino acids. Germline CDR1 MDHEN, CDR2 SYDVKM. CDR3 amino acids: CASRHSGTGYGYTF. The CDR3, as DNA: TGTGCCAGCAGACATTCCGGGACAGGGTATGGCTACACCTTC.